This record covers a single TCR beta chain. This CDR3 is 16 amino acids long. The germline gives CDR1 SGHNT, CDR2 YYREEE (reference sequence). V lost 4 bases, J lost 5 bases, and 8 bases stayed unmatched. These data come from a study of OX40 agonist ivuxolimab in advanced cancers. Study summary: Patients' therapy was ivuxolimab, an antibody that acts as an agonist of OX40 (CD134). A history of anti-PD-1, anti-PD-L1 or anti-CTLA-4 therapy was acceptable, and 30% to 45% had some.

Blood sampling was done at baseline, cycle 4 day 1, and cycle 7 day 1. The repertoire was sequenced with immunoSEQ multiplex PCR; TCRdb's copy has only in-frame clones and lacks some. The table lists 60,000 to 70,000 clones, over 75% of them singletons, with approximately 0.25% in the top ten. The input for sequencing was CD4+ or CD8+ T cells sorted from blood, taken in a trial of the OX40 agonist ivuxolimab. The chain uses TRBV5-4 and TRBJ2-1; 11 bases match TRBD2. This TCR derives from an adult with an advanced solid tumor such as melanoma, head and neck, liver or kidney cancer. CDR3 coding DNA: TGTGCCAGCAGCGGAATACTAGCGGGAGTAGACAATGAGCAGTTCTTC. It is translated as CASSGILAGVDNEQFF.